Given below is one T cell receptor (beta chain) in context. With V trimmed by 1 base and J by 1 base, 6 bases remained unmatched. CDR1 is SGHTA and CDR2 is FQGTGA in the germline V gene. The CDR3 has 17 amino acids. Sequenced by immunoSEQ multiplex PCR; TCRdb stores in-frame clones only, minus some. The profile shows about 160,000 clones, about 85% of them singletons. The data were obtained in a study of blood T cell repertoires in COVID-19. The rearrangement uses TRBV7-3 and TRBJ2-1; 8 positions agree with TRBD2. The receptor was isolated from a woman aged 40 to 55 with acute COVID-19. The sample was PBMCs or T cells enriched from blood (not recorded which). CDR3 loop: CASSLNPGTRSYNEQFF. In DNA form, the CDR3 reads TGTGCCAGCAGCTTAAACCCCGGGACTAGATCCTACAATGAGCAGTTCTTC.